This T cell receptor (beta chain) was identified in a study of blood T cell repertoires in COVID-19. Some clones are missing from TCRdb's copy, which holds only in-frame ones; the method was immunoSEQ multiplex PCR. This table holds 30,000 to 40,000 clones, around 87% found once. CDR3 size: 13 residues. CDR1 is LNHNV, CDR2 YYDKDF, per germline (reference sequence). The ends lost 4 bases at V and 3 bases at J; junction bases unmatched: 3. This clonotype was sampled from a man in his fifties with active or convalescent COVID-19. The chain carries TRBV15 and TRBJ2-7; 7 bases map to TRBD1. The sample comprised peripheral blood. The CDR3 loop reads CATSKGQFYEQYF. As DNA, the CDR3 is TGTGCCACCAGCAAGGGACAGTTCTACGAGCAGTACTTC. Complete variable domain (other parts from reference TRBV15 and TRBJ2-7): DAMVIQNPRYQVTQFGKPVTLSCSQTLNHNVMYWYQQKSSQAPKLLFHYYDKDFNNEADTPDNFQSRRPNTSFCFLDIRSPGLGDTAMYLCATSKGQFYEQYFGPGTRLTVT.